These 18 T cell receptor beta chains came from one sample sequenced in a study of T-cell memory formation after mild COVID-19. TCRdb re-derived calls from the 5' RACE reads in MiXCR, one entry per CDR3 protein. Of fewer than 500,000 distinct CDR3 sequences in the sample, around 25% were seen once. The material sequenced was PBMCs or a T cell subset sorted from them (not recorded which). These receptors were obtained from an adult woman who had mild COVID-19 (a few samples of this study predate the infection). Cell type and time point are not known.

The chain uses TRBV5-1 and TRBJ2-3; 10 bases agree with TRBD2. V lost 2 bases to trimming and J lost 5 bases; unmatched junction nucleotides: 8. Germline CDR1 is SGHRS and CDR2 is YFSETQ. The CDR3 sequence is 16 residues long. The CDR3: CASSFRLAGDGDTQYF. In DNA form, the CDR3 reads TGCGCCAGCAGCTTCCGTCTAGCGGGAGATGGAGATACGCAGTATTTT. The full variable domain, completed using reference TRBV5-1 and TRBJ2-3, is KAGVTQTPRYLIKTRGQQVTLSCSPISGHRSVSWYQQTPGQGLQFLFEYFSETQRNKGNFPGRFSGRQFSNSRSEMNVSTLELGDSALYLCASSFRLAGDGDTQYFGPGTRLTVL.

This clonotype turned up a few times. This chain joins TRBV6-1 and TRBJ2-5; the D gene is possibly TRBD1 (6 bases). The germline V gene has CDR1 MNHNS and CDR2 SASEGT. Trimming removed 6 bases from V and 2 bases from J, with 19 bases in between. The CDR3 has 16 amino acids. CDR3 nucleotide sequence: TGTGCCAGCAGAAATCTTGTGACAGGAAGACAAGAGACCCAGTACTTC. Translation: CASRNLVTGRQETQYF.

Ten or more counts support this clonotype. This chain connects TRBV4-2 to TRBJ2-7, with D perhaps assigned TRBD1 or TRBD2 (6 bases each). With 4 bases removed from V and 2 bases from J, the gap between germline ends came to 18 bases. This CDR3 is built from 16 residues. CDR1 and CDR2 (germline): LGHNA, YNFKEQ. The CDR3 DNA follows: TGTGCCAGCAGCCCTGAGGGGGACTTGACGACCTACGAGCAGTACTTC. As protein: CASSPEGDLTTYEQYF.

The table lists this clonotype with a few counts. This rearrangement joins TRBV15 to TRBJ2-5; the D gene is possibly TRBD1 (6 bases). CDR1 LNHNV and CDR2 YYDKDF come from the germline V gene (reference sequence). The CDR3 runs to 15 residues. V lost 5 bases and J lost 5, with 18 bases in between. The CDR3 protein is CATSALVGARETQYF. The CDR3 DNA follows: TGTGCCACCAGCGCCCTCGTGGGGGCTCGCGAGACCCAGTACTTC.

This clonotype has a handful of counts. J is TRBJ2-3 and V is TRBV10-3, with 9 positions matching TRBD2. V was clipped by 6 bases and J by 1 base; unmatched bases: 11. The CDR3 length is 17 residues. Germline loops: CDR1 ENHRY, CDR2 SYGVKD. CDR3 coding DNA: TGTGCCATCAGCTATAGTATGGCTAGCGGGGGCACAGATACGCAGTATTTT. Its translation: CAISYSMASGGTDTQYF.

This clonotype occurred a few times. The chain is built from TRBV7-8 and TRBJ2-3, with 8 bases matching TRBD2. Germline V gene sequence: CDR1 SGHVS, CDR2 FQNEAQ. The junction had 6 bases not matched to a gene; V was cut back by 1 base and J by 0 bases. This CDR3 region has 17 residues. DNA for the CDR3: TGTGCCAGCAGCTTAGGGTTTGGCGGGGGGAGCACAGATACGCAGTATTTT. Translating it yields CASSLGFGGGSTDTQYF.

The sample holds a few counts of this clonotype. The gene calls are TRBV6-1 and TRBJ2-7; D unresolved. Germline V gives CDR1 MNHNS, CDR2 SASEGT. The CDR3 is made up of 15 amino acids. The V gene lost 6 bases and the J gene lost 0 bases, with 15 bases spanning the gap. CDR3 residues: CASSSGPPASYEQYF. The DNA for the CDR3 is TGTGCCAGCAGCTCAGGCCCCCCCGCCTCCTACGAGCAGTACTTC.

The rearrangement uses TRBV11-2 and TRBJ2-1; D perhaps matches TRBD1 (6 bases). Between the trimmed V and J ends, which lost 3 bases and 8 bases, there was a span of 14 bases. Per the germline V gene, CDR1 is SGHAT and CDR2 is FQNNGV. The CDR3 loop spans 14 amino acids. The CDR3 region is CASSFRDNKDEQFF. CDR3 nucleotide sequence: TGTGCCAGCAGCTTCCGGGACAATAAGGATGAGCAGTTCTTC. The full variable domain, in which reference TRBV11-2 and TRBJ2-1 provide the parts outside the CDR3, is EAGVAQSPRYKIIEKRQSVAFWCNPISGHATLYWYQQILGQGPKLLIQFQNNGVVDDSQLPKDRFSAERLKGVDSTLKIQPAKLEDSAVYLCASSFRDNKDEQFFGPGTRLTVL.

The chain links TRBV6-1 to TRBJ1-2; the D is unclear. Looked up from germline, CDR1 is MNHNS and CDR2 is SASEGT. Trimming stripped 2 bases from V and 8 bases from J, with 6 bases between. The CDR3 is 11 residues long. The CDR3 loop reads CASSEKAGYTF. Written as DNA, the CDR3 is TGTGCCAGCAGTGAAAAGGCGGGCTACACCTTC.

This clonotype was picked up one time. The genes are TRBV4-3 and TRBJ2-6; 7 bases are a match to TRBD1. CDR1 and CDR2 (germline): LGHNA, YSLEER. The CDR3 contains 20 residues. The junction had 11 bases not matched to a gene; V was cut back by 0 bases and J by 0 bases. The CDR3 nucleotides are TGCGCCAGCAGCCAAGAAAAGTGGGGACAGCCATACTCTGGGGCCAACGTCCTGACTTTC. This translates into CASSQEKWGQPYSGANVLTF.

This clonotype was found a few times. This sequence joins TRBV29-1 and TRBJ2-7; no clear D gene. The CDR3 contains 13 residues. Germline assignment: CDR1 SQVTM and CDR2 ANQGSEA. Trimming left V 4 bases short and J 0 bases short, with 10 bases between. The CDR3 loop reads CSVVTDLSYEQYF. In nucleotides, the CDR3 is TGCAGCGTTGTTACAGACCTCTCCTACGAGCAGTACTTC.

CDR3 sequence reads: CASKGEANTGELFF. The CDR3, as DNA: TGTGCCAGCAAGGGGGAGGCGAACACCGGGGAGCTGTTTTTT. The rearrangement joins TRBV12-3 or TRBV12-4 to TRBJ2-2; either TRBD1 or TRBD2 may supply D (6 bases each). Trimming took 7 bases from V and 0 from J, leaving 9 bases between them. The CDR3 extends over 14 amino acids.

The rearrangement uses TRBV7-8 and TRBJ2-5; the D gene is possibly TRBD2 (5 bases). CDR3 length equals 14 residues. Per the germline V gene, CDR1 is SGHVS and CDR2 is FQNEAQ. Trimming pared 2 bases from V and 1 base from J, leaving 8 bases between. CDR3 coding DNA: TGTGCCAGCAGCTTACTAGCTCCCCAAGAGACCCAGTACTTC. Translating gives CASSLLAPQETQYF.

This clonotype has just a few counts. The rearrangement uses TRBV27 and TRBJ2-5; D not certain. The CDR3 is 16 residues long. Looked up from germline, CDR1 is MNHEY and CDR2 is SMNVEV (reference sequence). V was pared by 6 bases and J by 5 bases, with 22 bases between. This CDR3 reads CASSFPLTCWWETQYF. The CDR3 region has the DNA TGTGCCAGCAGCTTCCCTCTCACCTGTTGGTGGGAGACCCAGTACTTC.

This clonotype was counted between two and nine times. The V and J genes are TRBV9 and TRBJ2-1, with D unclear. The CDR3 contains 12 residues. With 1 base removed from V and 10 bases from J, the gap between germline ends came to 9 bases. CDR1 is SGDLS and CDR2 is YYNGEE in the germline V gene. The CDR3 loop is CASSVTDTEQFF. The CDR3 DNA follows: TGTGCCAGCAGCGTAACAGACACCGAGCAGTTCTTC.

The genes are TRBV7-2 and TRBJ1-2; 8 bases are a match to TRBD1. The CDR3 contains 14 residues. J was trimmed by 6 bases and V by 5 bases; bases with no gene match: 8. Germline V gene lookup returns CDR1 SGHTA and CDR2 FQGNSA. CDR3 amino acids: CASSRSTGVDGYTF. Here the CDR3 DNA reads TGTGCCAGCAGCAGATCGACAGGGGTGGATGGCTACACCTTC.

This clonotype has just a few counts. The chain recombines TRBV27 with TRBJ1-2, with 10 bases matching TRBD1. This CDR3 spans 15 amino acids. The germline gives CDR1 MNHEY, CDR2 SMNVEV (reference sequence). J gave up 2 bases and V 3 bases, and 3 bases lay outside the gene matches. The CDR3 reads CASSLGQGRNYGYTF. CDR3 in DNA: TGTGCCAGCAGTTTGGGACAGGGGCGAAACTATGGCTACACCTTC.

The chain carries TRBV7-2 and TRBJ2-1; D gene unclear. CDR3 length: 15 residues. Trimming pared 5 bases from V and 1 base from J, leaving 12 bases between. CDR1 is SGHTA, CDR2 FQGNSA, per germline. For the CDR3, the DNA is TGTGCCAGCAGCCCTAGGAGTGGGTCCTACAATGAGCAGTTCTTC. Its protein is CASSPRSGSYNEQFF.